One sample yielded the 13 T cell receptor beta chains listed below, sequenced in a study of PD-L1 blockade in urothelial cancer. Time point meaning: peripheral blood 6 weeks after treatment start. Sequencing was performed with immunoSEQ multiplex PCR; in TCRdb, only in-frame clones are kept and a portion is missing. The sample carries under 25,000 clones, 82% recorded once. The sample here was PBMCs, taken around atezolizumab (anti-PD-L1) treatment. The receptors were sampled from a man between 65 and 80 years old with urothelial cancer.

The CDR3 DNA reads TGCGCCAGCAGCCAAGGATGGACTAGCGGGAGTGGGACAGATACGCAGTATTTT. Its translation: CASSQGWTSGSGTDTQYF. The chain has TRBV4-3 and TRBJ2-3, with 13 bases fitting TRBD2. The CDR3 has 18 residues. Germline CDR1 LGHNA, CDR2 YSLEER. V dropped 1 base and J dropped 3; count of bases not matched to a gene: 7.

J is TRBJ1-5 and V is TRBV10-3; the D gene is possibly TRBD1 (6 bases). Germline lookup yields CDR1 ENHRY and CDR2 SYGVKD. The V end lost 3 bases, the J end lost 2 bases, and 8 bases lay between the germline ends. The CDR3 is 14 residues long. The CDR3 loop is CAISDSGGNQPQHF. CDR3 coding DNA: TGTGCCATCAGTGATTCAGGGGGCAATCAGCCCCAGCATTTT.

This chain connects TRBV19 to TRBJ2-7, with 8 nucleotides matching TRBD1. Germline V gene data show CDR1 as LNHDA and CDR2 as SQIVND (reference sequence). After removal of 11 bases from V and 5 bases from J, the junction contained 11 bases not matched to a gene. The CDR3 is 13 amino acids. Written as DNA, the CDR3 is TGTGCCGCCATGGGGCAGGGGGCCGACGAGCAGTACTTC. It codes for CAAMGQGADEQYF.

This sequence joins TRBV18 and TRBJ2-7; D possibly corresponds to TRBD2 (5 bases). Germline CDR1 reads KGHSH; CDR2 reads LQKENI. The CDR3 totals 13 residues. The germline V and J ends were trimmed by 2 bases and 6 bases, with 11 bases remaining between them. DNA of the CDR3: TGTGCCAGCTCACCATTCGGTGAGGGCGAGCAGTACTTC. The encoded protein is CASSPFGEGEQYF. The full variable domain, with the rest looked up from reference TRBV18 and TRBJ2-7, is NAGVMQNPRHLVRRRGQEARLRCSPMKGHSHVYWYRQLPEEGLKFMVYLQKENIIDESGMPKERFSAEFPKEGPSILRIQQVVRGDSAAYFCASSPFGEGEQYFGPGTRLTVT.

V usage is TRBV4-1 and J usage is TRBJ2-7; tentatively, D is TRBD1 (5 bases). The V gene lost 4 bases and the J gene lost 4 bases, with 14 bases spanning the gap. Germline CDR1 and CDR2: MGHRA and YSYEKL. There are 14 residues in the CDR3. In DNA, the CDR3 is TGCGCCAGCAGCCCTCAGGGCATAGGTTACGAGCAGTACTTC. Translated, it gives CASSPQGIGYEQYF.

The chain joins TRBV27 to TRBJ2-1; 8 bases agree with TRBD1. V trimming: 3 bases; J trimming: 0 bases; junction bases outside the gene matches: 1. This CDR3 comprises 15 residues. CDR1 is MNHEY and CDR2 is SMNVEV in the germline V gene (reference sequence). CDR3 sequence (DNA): TGTGCCAGCAGTTTCCAGGGGGCCTCCTACAATGAGCAGTTCTTC. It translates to CASSFQGASYNEQFF.

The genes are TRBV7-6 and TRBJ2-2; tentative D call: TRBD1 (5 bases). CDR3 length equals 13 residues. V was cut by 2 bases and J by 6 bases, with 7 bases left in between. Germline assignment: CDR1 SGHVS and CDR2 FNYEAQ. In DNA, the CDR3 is TGTGCCAGCAGCTTACAGGGCGCCGGGGAGCTGTTTTTT. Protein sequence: CASSLQGAGELFF. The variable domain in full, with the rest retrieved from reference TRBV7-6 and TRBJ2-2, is GAGVSQSPRYKVTKRGQDVALRCDPISGHVSLYWYRQALGQGPEFLTYFNYEAQQDKSGLPNDRFSAERPEGSISTLTIQRTEQRDSAMYRCASSLQGAGELFFGEGSRLTVL.

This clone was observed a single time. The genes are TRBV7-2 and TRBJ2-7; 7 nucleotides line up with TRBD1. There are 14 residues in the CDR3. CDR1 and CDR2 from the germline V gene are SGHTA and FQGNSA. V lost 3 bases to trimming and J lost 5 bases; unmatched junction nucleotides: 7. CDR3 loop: CASSLQTGPDEQYF. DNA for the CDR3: TGTGCCAGCAGCTTGCAGACAGGGCCGGACGAGCAGTACTTC.

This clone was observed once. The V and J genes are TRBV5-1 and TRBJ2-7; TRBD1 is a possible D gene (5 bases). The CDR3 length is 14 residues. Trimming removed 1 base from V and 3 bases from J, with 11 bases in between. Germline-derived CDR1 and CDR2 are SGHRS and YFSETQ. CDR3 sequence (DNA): TGCGCCAGCAGCTTGAGTCTGACAGTCTACGAGCAGTACTTC. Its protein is CASSLSLTVYEQYF.

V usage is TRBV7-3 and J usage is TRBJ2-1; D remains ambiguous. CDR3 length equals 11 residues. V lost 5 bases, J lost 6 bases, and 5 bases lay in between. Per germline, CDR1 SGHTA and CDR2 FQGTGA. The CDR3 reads CASSLGNEQFF. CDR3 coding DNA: TGTGCCAGCAGCCTCGGCAATGAGCAGTTCTTC.

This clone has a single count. CDR3 residues: CASSLWDRGDETQYF. CDR3 in DNA: TGTGCCAGCAGTTTATGGGACAGGGGAGATGAGACCCAGTACTTC. V usage is TRBV27 and J usage is TRBJ2-5; TRBD1 matches 10 bases. There are 15 residues in the CDR3. Germline assignment: CDR1 MNHEY and CDR2 SMNVEV (reference sequence). V was clipped by 1 base and J by 5 bases; unmatched bases: 4.

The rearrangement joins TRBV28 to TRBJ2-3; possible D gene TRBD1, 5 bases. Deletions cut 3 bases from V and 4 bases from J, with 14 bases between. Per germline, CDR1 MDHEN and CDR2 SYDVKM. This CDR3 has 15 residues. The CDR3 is CASSFQGRSADTQYF. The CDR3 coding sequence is TGTGCCAGCAGTTTTCAGGGTCGATCGGCAGATACGCAGTATTTT.

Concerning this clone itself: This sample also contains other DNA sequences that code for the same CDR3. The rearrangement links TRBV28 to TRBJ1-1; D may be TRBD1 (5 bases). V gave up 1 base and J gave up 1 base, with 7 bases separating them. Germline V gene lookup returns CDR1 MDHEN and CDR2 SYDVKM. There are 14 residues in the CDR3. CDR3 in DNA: TGTGCCAGCAGTTTATCGGGGGGGAACACTGAAGCTTTCTTT. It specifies CASSLSGGNTEAFF.